The 11 T cell receptor beta chains below all came from one sample that was sequenced in a study of response to subunit inactivated influenza vaccine. TCRdb fed the RT-PCR reads into MiXCR, producing one record per CDR3 protein. The sample holds around 760,000 distinct CDR3 sequences, around 14% seen once. Sequencing used PBMCs from blood, obtained around two weeks before vaccination. These receptors all stem from a man in his forties or fifties who received an inactivated influenza vaccine.

This chain links TRBV5-1 with TRBJ2-3; 8 bases match TRBD2. The CDR3 sequence is 16 residues long. Trimming removed 3 bases from V and 0 bases from J; junction bases left unmatched: 6. Germline V lookup: CDR1 SGHRS, CDR2 YFSETQ. CDR3 sequence (DNA): TGCGCCAGCAGCTCCCAGCGGGAGCCTAGCACAGATACGCAGTATTTT. Its translation: CASSSQREPSTDTQYF.

This clonotype was detected ten times or more. This chain uses TRBV20-1 with TRBJ1-2; 10 bases map to TRBD1. V lost 5 bases and J lost 4; bases outside the gene matches: 7. CDR3 length: 14 amino acids. Germline V gives CDR1 DFQATT, CDR2 SNEGSKA (reference sequence). The DNA of the CDR3 is TGCAGTGCTCAGGGACAGGGGATCTCCTATGGCTACACCTTC. It encodes CSAQGQGISYGYTF.

This sequence joins TRBV29-1 and TRBJ2-1, with D possibly matching TRBD2 (6 bases). The CDR3 length is 11 residues. The germline V and J ends were trimmed by 5 bases and 9 bases, with 11 bases remaining between them. Looked up from germline, CDR1 is SQVTM and CDR2 is ANQGSEA. The CDR3 here is CSVLTSFEQFF. The CDR3 coding sequence is TGCAGCGTTCTTACTAGCTTTGAGCAGTTCTTC.

The V and J genes are TRBV19 and TRBJ2-7, with D perhaps given as TRBD1 or TRBD2 (5 bases each). CDR3 size: 14 residues. CDR1 and CDR2 (germline): LNHDA, SQIVND (reference sequence). V lost 8 bases to trimming and J lost 7 bases, with 21 bases between them. This chain's CDR3 is CASARDGAFGEQYF. The CDR3 region has the DNA TGTGCCAGTGCTCGGGACGGGGCTTTTGGAGAGCAGTACTTC. The entire variable domain, with the rest obtained from reference TRBV19 and TRBJ2-7, is as follows: DGGITQSPKYLFRKEGQNVTLSCEQNLNHDAMYWYRQDPGQGLRLIYYSQIVNDFQKGDIAEGYSVSREKKESFPLTVTSAQKNPTAFYLCASARDGAFGEQYFGPGTRLTVT.

This clonotype showed up just a few times. CDR3 in amino acids: CASSLLSHEQYF. The CDR3, as DNA: TGTGCCAGCAGCTTGTTGTCCCACGAGCAGTACTTC. The chain recombines TRBV7-2 with TRBJ2-7, with D uncertain. Germline V CDR1 and CDR2: SGHTA, FQGNSA. The CDR3 is 12 amino acids. V was trimmed by 3 bases and J by 5 bases, leaving 8 bases between them.

The rearrangement uses TRBV15 and TRBJ2-7, with D unclear. The CDR3 runs to 17 residues. Germline loops: CDR1 LNHNV, CDR2 YYDKDF (reference sequence). V was clipped by 0 bases and J by 3 bases, with 18 bases between them. Here the CDR3 DNA reads TGTGCCACCAGCAGAGAAAGTTTCACACGAGGAAACTACGAGCAGTACTTC. This encodes CATSRESFTRGNYEQYF. Looking up the rest from reference TRBV15 and TRBJ2-7 gives the full variable domain: DAMVIQNPRYQVTQFGKPVTLSCSQTLNHNVMYWYQQKSSQAPKLLFHYYDKDFNNEADTPDNFQSRRPNTSFCFLDIRSPGLGDTAMYLCATSRESFTRGNYEQYFGPGTRLTVT.

In this sample, this clonotype turned up a few times. The chain recombines TRBV20-1 with TRBJ1-5; no reliable D call. The germline CDR1 and CDR2 sequences are DFQATT and SNEGSKA (reference sequence). The CDR3 runs 15 residues. Trimming pared 2 bases from V and 2 bases from J, leaving 13 bases between. The CDR3 bases are TGCAGTGCTAGATGGTCCAACCGAGGCAATCAGCCCCAGCATTTT. It is translated as CSARWSNRGNQPQHF.

CDR3 in amino acids: CATSRVGGGVDTQYF. Here the CDR3 DNA reads TGTGCCACCAGCAGAGTCGGCGGGGGGGTAGATACGCAGTATTTT. This chain links TRBV15 with TRBJ2-3; 9 bases fit TRBD2. The CDR3 extends over 15 amino acids. Germline trimming cut 1 base from V and 5 bases from J; bases unmatched to any gene: 4. Germline V gene lookup returns CDR1 LNHNV and CDR2 YYDKDF (reference sequence).

This clonotype was observed a single time. The chain joins TRBV3-1 to TRBJ2-1; 10 bases match TRBD2. The CDR3 extends over 16 amino acids. Germline V lookup: CDR1 LGHDT, CDR2 YNNKEL (reference sequence). V lost 4 bases and J lost 4; bases outside the gene matches: 7. CDR3 region: CASSPQLAGPYNEQFF. The CDR3 bases are TGTGCCAGCAGCCCGCAACTAGCGGGACCTTACAATGAGCAGTTCTTC.

This chain joins TRBV7-9 and TRBJ1-1; 10 bases agree with TRBD1. With V trimmed by 4 bases and J by 3 bases, 5 bases remained unmatched. This CDR3 spans 15 amino acids. Germline V gene data show CDR1 as SEHNR and CDR2 as FQNEAQ (reference sequence). CDR3 nucleotides: TGTGCCAGCAGCTCAGCGGACAGGGGGTACACTGAAGCTTTCTTT. This encodes CASSSADRGYTEAFF.

The J gene is TRBJ1-1, the V gene TRBV4-1, with D possibly matching TRBD1 (5 bases). Germline values: CDR1 MGHRA, CDR2 YSYEKL. The CDR3 is made up of 15 amino acids. V was trimmed by 3 bases and J by 0 bases, leaving 11 bases between them. The chain's CDR3 is CASSQTVEMNTEAFF. The DNA of the CDR3 is TGCGCCAGCAGCCAGACAGTTGAGATGAACACTGAAGCTTTCTTT.